The 10 T cell receptor beta chains reported below all come from one sample, sequenced in a study of persistence of HIV-infected CD4 T cells (TCRdb year 2020). The immunoSEQ hsTCRB assay version 4 in survey mode was used to sequence TCRbeta repertoires from genomic DNA. TCRdb retrieved this table from immuneACCESS and kept in-frame rearrangements only. Not all clones are present; in checked studies, unresolved V genes account for under half, and no reason is known for the remainder. In all, the sample holds 37,000 or so clones, and over 80% of those were seen once. Approximately 1.2% of the sample is in the top ten clones. The sample's treatment or condition label, in plain terms: suppressive antiretroviral therapy. As a nonspecific positive control representing the CD4+ T cell repertoire, cells were stimulated with anti-CD3/anti-CD28 magnetic beads. Sorting of responding CD4+ T cells was based on upregulation of both CD40 ligand and CD69.

Antigens for these TCRs are unknown. The sequencing here drew on CD4+ T cells sorted from PBMCs after 18-hour stimulation, taken from a patient who received antiretroviral therapy. Taken with the paper, the label for cell subset or site translates to: CD40L+CD69+ CD4 T cells responding to anti-CD3/anti-CD28 beads, representing the overall repertoire. These receptors all stem from an adult man with HIV who was CMV-seropositive.

This rearrangement joins TRBV19 to TRBJ1-3; D is possibly TRBD1 (5 bases). The CDR3 covers 13 residues. With 5 bases removed from V and 8 bases from J, the gap between germline ends came to 13 bases. CDR1 LNHDA and CDR2 SQIVND come from the germline V gene (reference sequence). The CDR3 reads CASSPGTVHTIYF. The CDR3 bases are TGTGCCAGTAGTCCTGGGACGGTTCACACCATATATTTT. Using reference TRBV19 and TRBJ1-3 for the parts outside the CDR3, the full variable domain is DGGITQSPKYLFRKEGQNVTLSCEQNLNHDAMYWYRQDPGQGLRLIYYSQIVNDFQKGDIAEGYSVSREKKESFPLTVTSAQKNPTAFYLCASSPGTVHTIYFGEGSWLTVV.

The rearrangement links TRBV29-1 to TRBJ2-7; 13 bases agree with TRBD2. The CDR3 sequence is 14 residues long. CDR1 and CDR2 from the germline V gene are SQVTM and ANQGSEA. V lost 6 bases and J lost 4; bases outside the gene matches: 6. This CDR3 reads CSVGKGLAGYEQYF. The CDR3, as DNA: TGCAGCGTCGGAAAGGGACTAGCGGGATACGAGCAGTACTTC.

The chain carries TRBV30 and TRBJ1-1, with 10 bases lining up with TRBD1. CDR3 size: 16 residues. Trimming took 3 bases from V and 3 from J; bases not matched to a gene: 10. Germline V lookup: CDR1 GTSNPN, CDR2 SVGIG (reference sequence). CDR3 loop: CAWRGTGASRDTEAFF. In DNA, the CDR3 is TGTGCCTGGAGGGGGACAGGGGCTTCAAGGGACACTGAAGCTTTCTTT. Full variable domain (remainder filled in from reference TRBV30 and TRBJ1-1): SQTIHQWPATLVQPVGSPLSLECTVEGTSNPNLYWYRQAAGRGLQLLFYSVGIGQISSEVPQNLSASRPQDRQFILSSKKLLLSDSGFYLCAWRGTGASRDTEAFFGQGTRLTVV.

The chain carries TRBV9 and TRBJ1-3, with 8 bases aligning to TRBD1. The CDR3 has 17 amino acids. The germline gives CDR1 SGDLS, CDR2 YYNGEE. With V trimmed by 4 bases and J by 0 bases, 9 bases remained unmatched. In DNA, the CDR3 is TGTGCCAGCAGCCCGTCGACAGGGGCCAGCTCTGGAAACACCATATATTTT. This gives the protein CASSPSTGASSGNTIYF. The whole variable domain, filled in from reference TRBV9 and TRBJ1-3, reads DSGVTQTPKHLITATGQRVTLRCSPRSGDLSVYWYQQSLDQGLQFLIQYYNGEERAKGNILERFSAQQFPDLHSELNLSSLELGDSALYFCASSPSTGASSGNTIYFGEGSWLTVV.

The gene calls are TRBV6-5 and TRBJ2-3; D call uncertain. V was trimmed by 7 bases and J by 5 bases, leaving 19 bases between them. The germline V gene encodes CDR1 MNHEY and CDR2 SVGAGI. The CDR3 covers 15 residues. The CDR3 sequence: CASTPSVGSGDTQYF. The CDR3 bases are TGTGCCAGCACCCCAAGTGTGGGGTCGGGAGATACGCAGTATTTT.

This clone was found once. The chain combines TRBV5-5 with TRBJ2-2, with D unclear. The CDR3 runs 15 residues. Between the trimmed V and J ends, which lost 1 base and 0 bases, there was a span of 7 bases. The germline V gene has CDR1 SGHKS and CDR2 YYEKEE (reference sequence). Here the CDR3 reads CASSLTISNTGELFF. In DNA, the CDR3 is TGTGCCAGCAGCTTGACAATTTCGAACACCGGGGAGCTGTTTTTT.

The chain uses TRBV7-6 and TRBJ1-1, with no clear D. The ends were cut back, 3 bases at V and 2 bases at J, with 7 bases in the middle. Germline loops: CDR1 SGHVS, CDR2 FNYEAQ. The CDR3 consists of 13 residues. CDR3: CASSFQRNTEAFF. DNA of the CDR3: TGTGCCAGCAGCTTTCAACGAAACACTGAAGCTTTCTTT.

J is TRBJ1-6 and V is TRBV19; tentatively, D is TRBD1 (6 bases). The V gene lost 10 bases and the J gene lost 5 bases, with 18 bases spanning the gap. The CDR3 has 15 residues. CDR1 and CDR2 (germline): LNHDA, SQIVND (reference sequence). In DNA form, the CDR3 reads TGTGCCAACGCCGTCACGGACAGAAATAATTCACCCCTCCACTTT. This sequence encodes CANAVTDRNNSPLHF.

This rearrangement joins TRBV30 to TRBJ2-5; no firm D call. Between the trimmed V and J ends, which lost 7 bases and 2 bases, there was a span of 17 bases. The CDR3 has 14 residues. From germline, CDR1 is GTSNPN and CDR2 SVGIG (reference sequence). The CDR3 region is CAYNPPELQETQYF. DNA of the CDR3: TGTGCCTACAACCCGCCGGAGCTGCAAGAGACCCAGTACTTC.

For the CDR3, the DNA is TGTGCCAGCAGCTTGAAAGGGGGGGCTGGGGCCAACGTCCTGACTTTC. Protein product: CASSLKGGAGANVLTF. This chain connects TRBV5-4 to TRBJ2-6; D might be TRBD2 (7 bases). Germline V gene sequence: CDR1 SGHNT, CDR2 YYREEE (reference sequence). The V and J ends lost 1 base and 2 bases respectively, with 10 bases between them. This CDR3 has 16 amino acids. The whole variable domain, remainder taken from reference TRBV5-4 and TRBJ2-6, is ETGVTQSPTHLIKTRGQQVTLRCSSQSGHNTVSWYQQALGQGPQFIFQYYREEENGRGNFPPRFSGLQFPNYSSELNVNALELDDSALYLCASSLKGGAGANVLTFGAGSRLTVL.